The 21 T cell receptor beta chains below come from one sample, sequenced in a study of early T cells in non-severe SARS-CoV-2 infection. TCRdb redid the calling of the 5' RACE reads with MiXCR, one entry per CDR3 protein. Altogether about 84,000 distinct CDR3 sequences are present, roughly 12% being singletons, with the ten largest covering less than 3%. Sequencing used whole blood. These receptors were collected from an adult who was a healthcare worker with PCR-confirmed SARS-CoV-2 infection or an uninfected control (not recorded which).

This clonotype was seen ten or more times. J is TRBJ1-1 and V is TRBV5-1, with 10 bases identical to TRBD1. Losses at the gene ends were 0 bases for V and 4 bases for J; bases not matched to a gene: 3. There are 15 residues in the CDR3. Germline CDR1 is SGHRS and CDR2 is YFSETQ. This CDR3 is CASSLVDRGTTEAFF. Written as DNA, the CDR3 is TGCGCCAGCAGCTTGGTGGACAGGGGGACCACTGAAGCTTTCTTT.

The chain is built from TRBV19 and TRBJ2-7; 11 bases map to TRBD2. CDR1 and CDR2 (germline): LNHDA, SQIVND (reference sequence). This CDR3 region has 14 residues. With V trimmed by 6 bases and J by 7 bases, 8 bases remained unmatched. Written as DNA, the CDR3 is TGTGCCAGTAGCCCTAGCGGGAGGTCGGTAGAGCAGTACTTC. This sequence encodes CASSPSGRSVEQYF.

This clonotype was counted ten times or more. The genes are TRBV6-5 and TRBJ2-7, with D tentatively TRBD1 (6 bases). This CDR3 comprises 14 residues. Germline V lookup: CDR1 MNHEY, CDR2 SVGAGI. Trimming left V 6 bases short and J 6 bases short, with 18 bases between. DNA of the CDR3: TGTGCCAGCAGCACCAACAGGGCGGTTGGCGAGCAGTACTTC. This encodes CASSTNRAVGEQYF.

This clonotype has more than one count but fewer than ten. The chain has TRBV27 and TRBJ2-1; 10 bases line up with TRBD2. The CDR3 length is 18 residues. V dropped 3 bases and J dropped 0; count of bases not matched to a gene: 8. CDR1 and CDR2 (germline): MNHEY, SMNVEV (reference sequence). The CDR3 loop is CASSLGAGGASSYNEQFF. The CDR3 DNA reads TGTGCCAGCAGTTTGGGAGCGGGGGGGGCGAGCTCCTACAATGAGCAGTTCTTC.

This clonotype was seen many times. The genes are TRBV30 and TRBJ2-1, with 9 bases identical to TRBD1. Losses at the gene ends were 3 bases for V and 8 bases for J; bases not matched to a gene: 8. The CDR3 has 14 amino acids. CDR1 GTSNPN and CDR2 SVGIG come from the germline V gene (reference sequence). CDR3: CAWRDRGSHHEQFF. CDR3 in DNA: TGTGCCTGGAGGGACAGGGGATCCCACCATGAGCAGTTCTTC.

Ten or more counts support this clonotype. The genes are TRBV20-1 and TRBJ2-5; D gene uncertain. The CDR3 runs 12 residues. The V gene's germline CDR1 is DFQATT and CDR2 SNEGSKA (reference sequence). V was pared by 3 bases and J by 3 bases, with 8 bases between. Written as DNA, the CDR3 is TGCAGTGCTAGTCCCGGCGAAGAGACCCAGTACTTC. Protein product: CSASPGEETQYF.

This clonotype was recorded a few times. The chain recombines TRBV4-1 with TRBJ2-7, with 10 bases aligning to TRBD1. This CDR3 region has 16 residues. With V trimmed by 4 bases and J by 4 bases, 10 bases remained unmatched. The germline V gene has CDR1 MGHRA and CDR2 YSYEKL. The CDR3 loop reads CASSRDPGTGAYEQYF. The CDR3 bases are TGCGCCAGCAGCCGAGACCCCGGGACAGGGGCATACGAGCAGTACTTC.

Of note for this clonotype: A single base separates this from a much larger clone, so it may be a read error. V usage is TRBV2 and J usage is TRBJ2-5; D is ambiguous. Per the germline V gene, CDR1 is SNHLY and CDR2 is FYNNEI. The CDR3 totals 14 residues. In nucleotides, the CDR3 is TGTGTCAGCAGTGAAGAAGTGTACCAAGAGACCCAGTACTTC. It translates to CVSSEEVYQETQYF.

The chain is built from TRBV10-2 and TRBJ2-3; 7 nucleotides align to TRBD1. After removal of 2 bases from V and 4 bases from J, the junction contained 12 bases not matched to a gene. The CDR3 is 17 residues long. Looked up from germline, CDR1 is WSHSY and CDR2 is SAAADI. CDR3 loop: CASSEGALAGGADTQYF. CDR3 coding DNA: TGCGCCAGCAGTGAGGGGGCGCTAGCAGGGGGAGCAGATACGCAGTATTTT.

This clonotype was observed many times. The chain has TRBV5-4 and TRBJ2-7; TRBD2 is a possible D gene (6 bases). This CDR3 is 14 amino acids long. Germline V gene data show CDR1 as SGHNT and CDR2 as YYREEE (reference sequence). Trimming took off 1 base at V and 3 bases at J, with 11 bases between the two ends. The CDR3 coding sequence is TGTGCCAGCAGCTTGTCGGGAGTAAACTACGAGCAGTACTTC. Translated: CASSLSGVNYEQYF. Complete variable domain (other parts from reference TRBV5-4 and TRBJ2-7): ETGVTQSPTHLIKTRGQQVTLRCSSQSGHNTVSWYQQALGQGPQFIFQYYREEENGRGNFPPRFSGLQFPNYSSELNVNALELDDSALYLCASSLSGVNYEQYFGPGTRLTVT.

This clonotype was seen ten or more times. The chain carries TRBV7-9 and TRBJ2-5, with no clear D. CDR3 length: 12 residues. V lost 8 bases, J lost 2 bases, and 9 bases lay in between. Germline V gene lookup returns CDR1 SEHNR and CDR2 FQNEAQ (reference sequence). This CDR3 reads CASAQTQETQYF. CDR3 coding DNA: TGTGCCAGCGCACAAACACAAGAGACCCAGTACTTC.

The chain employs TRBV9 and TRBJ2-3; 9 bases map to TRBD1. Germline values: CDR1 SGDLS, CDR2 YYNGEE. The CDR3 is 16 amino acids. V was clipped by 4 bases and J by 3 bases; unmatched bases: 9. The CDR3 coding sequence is TGTGCCAGCAGCCCGAGACAGGGGGGCGGGACAGATACGCAGTATTTT. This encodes CASSPRQGGGTDTQYF. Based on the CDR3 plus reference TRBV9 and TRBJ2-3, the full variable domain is DSGVTQTPKHLITATGQRVTLRCSPRSGDLSVYWYQQSLDQGLQFLIQYYNGEERAKGNILERFSAQQFPDLHSELNLSSLELGDSALYFCASSPRQGGGTDTQYFGPGTRLTVL.

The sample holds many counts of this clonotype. CDR3 residues: CASSAGTSVSSYEQYF. Written as DNA, the CDR3 is TGTGCCAGCAGCGCTGGAACATCCGTAAGCTCCTACGAGCAGTACTTC. This chain joins TRBV9 and TRBJ2-7, with D unresolved. CDR1 and CDR2 (germline): SGDLS, YYNGEE. This CDR3 contains 16 residues. The ends were cut back, 3 bases at V and 0 bases at J, with 16 bases in the middle.

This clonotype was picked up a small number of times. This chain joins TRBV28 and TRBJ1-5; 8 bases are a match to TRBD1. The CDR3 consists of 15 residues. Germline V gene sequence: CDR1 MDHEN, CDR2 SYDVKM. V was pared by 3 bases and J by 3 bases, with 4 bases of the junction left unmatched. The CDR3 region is CASSLTGAPNQPQHF. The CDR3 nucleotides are TGTGCCAGCAGTTTGACAGGGGCCCCCAATCAGCCCCAGCATTTT.

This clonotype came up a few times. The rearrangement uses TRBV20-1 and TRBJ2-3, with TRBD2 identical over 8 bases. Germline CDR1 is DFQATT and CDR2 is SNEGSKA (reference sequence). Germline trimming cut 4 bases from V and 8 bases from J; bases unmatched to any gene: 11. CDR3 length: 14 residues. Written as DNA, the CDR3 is TGCAGTGCTATTCTGGCGGGGGGTAAGGGTACGCAGTATTTT. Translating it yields CSAILAGGKGTQYF.

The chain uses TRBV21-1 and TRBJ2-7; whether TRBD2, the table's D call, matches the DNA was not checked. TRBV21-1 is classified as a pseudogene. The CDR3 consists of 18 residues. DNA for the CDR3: TGTGCCAGCAGCAATTACAACCTAGCGGGAGTGGGCTCCTACGAGCAGTACTTC. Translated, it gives CASSNYNLAGVGSYEQYF.

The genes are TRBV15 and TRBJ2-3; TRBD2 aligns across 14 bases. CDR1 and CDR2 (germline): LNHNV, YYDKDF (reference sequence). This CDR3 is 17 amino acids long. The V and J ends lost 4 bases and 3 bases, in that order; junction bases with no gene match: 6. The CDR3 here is CATSKGTSGGRTDTQYF. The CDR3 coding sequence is TGTGCCACCAGCAAGGGGACTAGCGGGGGTAGGACAGATACGCAGTATTTT.

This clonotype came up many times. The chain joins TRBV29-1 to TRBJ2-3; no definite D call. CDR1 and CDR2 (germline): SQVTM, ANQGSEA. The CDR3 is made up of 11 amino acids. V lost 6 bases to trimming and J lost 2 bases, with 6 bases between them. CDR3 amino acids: CSVDLTDTQYF. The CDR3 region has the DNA TGCAGCGTGGACCTCACAGATACGCAGTATTTT.

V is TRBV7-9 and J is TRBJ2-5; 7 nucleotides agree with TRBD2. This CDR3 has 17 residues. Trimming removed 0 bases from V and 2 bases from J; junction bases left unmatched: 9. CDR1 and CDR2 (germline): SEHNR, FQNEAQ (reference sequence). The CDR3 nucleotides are TGTGCCAGCAGCTTAGCTCCCATAGCGGGTACTCAAGAGACCCAGTACTTC. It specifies CASSLAPIAGTQETQYF.

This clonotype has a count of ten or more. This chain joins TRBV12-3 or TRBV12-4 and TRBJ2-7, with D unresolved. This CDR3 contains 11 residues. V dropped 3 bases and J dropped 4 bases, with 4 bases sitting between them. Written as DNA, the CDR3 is TGTGCCAGCAGTTTCGGATACGAGCAGTACTTC. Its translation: CASSFGYEQYF.

The CDR3 nucleotides are TGTGCCAGCAGTTCGCTAGCGGGATGGGGTGAGCAGTTCTTC. Amino acids: CASSSLAGWGEQFF. V is TRBV6-5 and J is TRBJ2-1, with 9 bases aligning to TRBD2. V lost 4 bases and J lost 9; bases outside the gene matches: 7. The germline V gene encodes CDR1 MNHEY and CDR2 SVGAGI. The CDR3 sequence is 14 residues long.